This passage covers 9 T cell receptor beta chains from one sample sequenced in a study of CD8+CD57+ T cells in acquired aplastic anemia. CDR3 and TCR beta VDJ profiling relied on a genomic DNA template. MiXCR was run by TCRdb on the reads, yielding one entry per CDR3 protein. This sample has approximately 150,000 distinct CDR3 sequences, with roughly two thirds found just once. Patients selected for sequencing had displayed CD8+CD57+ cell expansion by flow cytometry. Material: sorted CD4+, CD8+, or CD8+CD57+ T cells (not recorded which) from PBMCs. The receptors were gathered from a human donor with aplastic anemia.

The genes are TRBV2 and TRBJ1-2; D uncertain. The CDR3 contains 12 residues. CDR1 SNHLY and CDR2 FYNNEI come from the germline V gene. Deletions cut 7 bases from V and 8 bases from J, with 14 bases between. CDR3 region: CASMGGAGGYTF. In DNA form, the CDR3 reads TGTGCCAGCATGGGTGGAGCTGGCGGCTACACCTTC.

CDR3 bases: TGTGCCAGCAGCCCCACGTGGCCGAGCACAGATACGCAGTATTTT. Translated, it gives CASSPTWPSTDTQYF. The gene calls are TRBV7-3 and TRBJ2-3; D not certain. Trimming removed 5 bases at V and 0 bases at J, with 12 bases between. In germline, CDR1 is SGHTA, CDR2 FQGTGA. CDR3 length: 15 amino acids.

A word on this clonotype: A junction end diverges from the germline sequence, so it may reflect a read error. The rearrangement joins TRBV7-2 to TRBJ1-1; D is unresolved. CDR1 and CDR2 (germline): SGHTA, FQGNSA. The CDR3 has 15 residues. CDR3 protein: CASSLRTGLNTKAFF. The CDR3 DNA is TGTGCCAGCAGCCTCCGGACCGGATTGAACACTAAAGCTTTCTTT. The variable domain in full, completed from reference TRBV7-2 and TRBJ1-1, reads GAGVSQSPSNKVTEKGKDVELRCDPISGHTALYWYRQSLGQGLEFLIYFQGNSAPDKSGLPSDRFSAERTGGSVSTLTIQRTQQEDSAVYLCASSLRTGLNTKAFFGQGTRLTVV.

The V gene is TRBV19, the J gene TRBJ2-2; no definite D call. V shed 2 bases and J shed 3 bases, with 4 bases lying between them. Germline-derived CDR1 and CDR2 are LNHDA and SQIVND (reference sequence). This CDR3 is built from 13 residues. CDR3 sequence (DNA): TGTGCCAGTAGTATAATAGACACCGGGGAGCTGTTTTTT. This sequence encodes CASSIIDTGELFF.

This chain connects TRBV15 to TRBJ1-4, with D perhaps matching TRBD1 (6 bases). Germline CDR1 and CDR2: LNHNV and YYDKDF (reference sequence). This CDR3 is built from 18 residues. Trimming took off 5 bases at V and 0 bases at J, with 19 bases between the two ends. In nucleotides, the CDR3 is TGTGCCACCAGCTTGGCGGGACACCCCTCTGCAACTAATGAAAAACTGTTTTTT. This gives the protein CATSLAGHPSATNEKLFF.

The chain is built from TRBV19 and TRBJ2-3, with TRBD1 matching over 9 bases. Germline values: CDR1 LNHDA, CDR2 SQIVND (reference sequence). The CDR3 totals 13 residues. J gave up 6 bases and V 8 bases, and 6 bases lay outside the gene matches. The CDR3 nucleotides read TGTGCCAGTGGGAGCGGACAGGGGGATACGCAGTATTTT. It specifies CASGSGQGDTQYF.

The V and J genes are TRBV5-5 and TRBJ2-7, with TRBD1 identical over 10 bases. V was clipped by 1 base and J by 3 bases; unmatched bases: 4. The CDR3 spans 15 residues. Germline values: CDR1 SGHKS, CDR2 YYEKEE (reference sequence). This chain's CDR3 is CASSLLGTGDYEQYF. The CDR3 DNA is TGTGCCAGCAGCTTGCTTGGGACAGGGGACTACGAGCAGTACTTC.

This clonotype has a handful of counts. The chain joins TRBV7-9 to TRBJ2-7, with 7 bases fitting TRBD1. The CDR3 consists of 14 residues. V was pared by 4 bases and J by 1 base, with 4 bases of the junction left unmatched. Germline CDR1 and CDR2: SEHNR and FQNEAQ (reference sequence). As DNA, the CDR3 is TGTGCCAGCAGCTCGGACAGGCTATCCTACGAGCAGTACTTC. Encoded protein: CASSSDRLSYEQYF.

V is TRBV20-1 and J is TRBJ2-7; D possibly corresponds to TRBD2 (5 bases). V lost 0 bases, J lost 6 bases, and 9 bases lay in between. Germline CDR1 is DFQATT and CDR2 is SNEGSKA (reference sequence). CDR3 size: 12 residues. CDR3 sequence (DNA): TGCAGTGCTAGAGAACTAGTCTCCGAGCAGTACTTC. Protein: CSARELVSEQYF.